The 21 T cell receptor beta chains presented below share a single source sample, sequenced in a study of blood T cells in healthy people across ages. The second PCR ran roughly 6 to 12 cycles with a sample-barcoded 5' primer and J-beta primers. One entry per CDR3 protein results from TCRdb running MiXCR on the 5' RACE reads. The sample has under 2 million distinct CDR3 sequences; 30% to 40% are singletons. Sequenced: blood. These receptors originate from a woman younger than 45 in good health.

The chain combines TRBV18 with TRBJ2-6; TRBD1 is a possible D gene (6 bases). V lost 3 bases, J lost 3 bases, and 9 bases lay in between. CDR3 length: 15 amino acids. The V gene's germline CDR1 is KGHSH and CDR2 LQKENI. The DNA of the CDR3 is TGTGCCAGCTCACCGGGGGACATTGGGGCCAACGTCCTGACTTTC. Protein: CASSPGDIGANVLTF.

The chain recombines TRBV20-1 with TRBJ2-3; perhaps D is TRBD1 or TRBD2 (5 bases each). Germline V gene sequence: CDR1 DFQATT, CDR2 SNEGSKA (reference sequence). The CDR3 has 14 residues. V gave up 5 bases and J gave up 1 base, with 13 bases separating them. The CDR3 reads CSAASGRGTDTQYF. CDR3 sequence (DNA): TGCAGTGCTGCCTCGGGGCGCGGCACAGATACGCAGTATTTT.

This clonotype was seen only a few times. The chain joins TRBV6-6 to TRBJ2-1, with a possible D match to TRBD2 (6 bases). This CDR3 region has 13 residues. The germline V and J ends were trimmed by 0 bases and 12 bases, with 12 bases remaining between them. The germline V gene encodes CDR1 MNHNY and CDR2 SVGAGI (reference sequence). CDR3 residues: CASSYSTGVGQFF. In DNA form, the CDR3 reads TGTGCCAGCAGTTACTCGACGGGGGTGGGGCAGTTCTTC.

V is TRBV20-1 and J is TRBJ2-3; 10 positions agree with TRBD2. Germline CDR1 is DFQATT and CDR2 is SNEGSKA (reference sequence). The CDR3 has 18 residues. V trimming: 4 bases; J trimming: 0 bases; junction bases outside the gene matches: 13. The CDR3 sequence is CSAMGTTSGPRSTDTQYF. In nucleotides, the CDR3 is TGCAGTGCTATGGGAACGACTAGCGGGCCTAGAAGCACAGATACGCAGTATTTT.

Only a few counts were recorded for this clonotype. The chain links TRBV12-3 or TRBV12-4 to TRBJ1-1; D possibly corresponds to TRBD1 (5 bases). The CDR3 contains 16 residues. Trimming shortened V by 6 bases and J by 3 bases, and 20 bases separated the two germline ends. This CDR3 reads CASSPGTGQLHTEAFF. As DNA, the CDR3 is TGTGCCAGCAGCCCCGGGACGGGGCAGCTACACACTGAAGCTTTCTTT.

The rearrangement uses TRBV25-1 and TRBJ2-1, with D unresolved. V shed 3 bases and J shed 1 base, with 7 bases lying between them. CDR3 length equals 14 residues. Germline V gene sequence: CDR1 MGHDK, CDR2 SYGVNS. In nucleotides, the CDR3 is TGTGCCAGCAGTGAGGCGACATCCTACAATGAGCAGTTCTTC. This gives the protein CASSEATSYNEQFF. Combining the CDR3 with reference TRBV25-1 and TRBJ2-1 gives the whole variable domain EADIYQTPRYLVIGTGKKITLECSQTMGHDKMYWYQQDPGMELHLIHYSYGVNSTEKGDLSSESTVSRIRTEHFPLTLESARPSHTSQYLCASSEATSYNEQFFGPGTRLTVL.

The V and J genes are TRBV12-3 or TRBV12-4 and TRBJ1-1; the D is unclear. There are 14 residues in the CDR3. V was clipped by 6 bases and J by 0 bases, with 11 bases between them. CDR3 amino acids: CASRDRVLNTEAFF. Here the CDR3 DNA reads TGTGCCAGCAGAGATCGGGTGTTGAACACTGAAGCTTTCTTT.

The sample holds a few counts of this clonotype. The V gene is TRBV27, the J gene TRBJ2-1; D is unresolved. The V end lost 5 bases, the J end lost 4 bases, and 12 bases lay between the germline ends. Per the germline V gene, CDR1 is MNHEY and CDR2 is SMNVEV (reference sequence). The CDR3 has 14 residues. The CDR3 DNA reads as TGTGCCAGCAGTAGGCGGACGAATTACAATGAGCAGTTCTTC. Translation gives CASSRRTNYNEQFF.

This chain joins TRBV7-9 and TRBJ2-3; tentatively, D is TRBD1 or TRBD2 (6 bases each). Germline V gene lookup returns CDR1 SEHNR and CDR2 FQNEAQ (reference sequence). The CDR3 is 15 amino acids. Trimming took off 0 bases at V and 4 bases at J, with 11 bases between the two ends. CDR3 region: CASSLAMGGPDTQYF. CDR3 bases: TGTGCCAGCAGCTTAGCGATGGGGGGCCCAGATACGCAGTATTTT.

Here the CDR3 DNA reads TGCAGTGCTTTTACAGGGTTAGCTAGCGGGAGAGTGGTAGGGGCCTACGAGCAGTACTTC. Translating gives CSAFTGLASGRVVGAYEQYF. The V gene is TRBV20-1, the J gene TRBJ2-4, with 10 nucleotides matching TRBD2. The DNA end lines up better with TRBJ2-7; the J call may be wrong. CDR1 and CDR2 from the germline V gene are DFQATT and SNEGSKA (reference sequence). The CDR3 covers 20 residues.

This clonotype was seen at least ten times. The rearrangement links TRBV7-3 to TRBJ2-6; no definite D call. V was trimmed by 8 bases and J by 0 bases, leaving 8 bases between them. From germline, CDR1 is SGHTA and CDR2 FQGTGA. This CDR3 spans 14 amino acids. This CDR3 reads CASRPSSGANVLTF. The CDR3 DNA follows: TGTGCCAGCCGCCCTAGCTCTGGGGCCAACGTCCTGACTTTC.

The rearrangement links TRBV7-7 to TRBJ2-5, with 8 positions matching TRBD2. The CDR3 runs to 14 residues. Per germline, CDR1 SSHAT and CDR2 FNYEAQ (reference sequence). Trimming cost V 5 bases and J 5 bases; bases outside gene matches: 7. This CDR3 is CASSHSGVRETQYF. The CDR3 nucleotides are TGTGCCAGCAGCCATAGCGGGGTGCGGGAGACCCAGTACTTC.

The table lists this clonotype with many counts. The chain carries TRBV10-3 and TRBJ2-3; 9 bases fit TRBD2. Germline trimming cut 9 bases from V and 2 bases from J; bases unmatched to any gene: 6. This CDR3 is built from 14 residues. Germline CDR1 ENHRY, CDR2 SYGVKD. The CDR3 spells CAIALAGYTDTQYF. The CDR3 DNA reads TGTGCCATAGCCCTAGCGGGGTACACAGATACGCAGTATTTT.

This clonotype was detected once. The chain recombines TRBV4-2 with TRBJ2-1; D uncertain. Trimming removed 0 bases from V and 6 bases from J, with 12 bases in between. The CDR3 covers 15 residues. The germline CDR1 and CDR2 sequences are LGHNA and YNFKEQ. The CDR3 reads CASSQEAGQCNEQFF. CDR3 sequence (DNA): TGTGCCAGCAGCCAAGAAGCCGGGCAGTGCAATGAGCAGTTCTTC.

This clonotype was counted at least ten times. This rearrangement joins TRBV29-1 to TRBJ2-1; possible D gene TRBD2, 6 bases. Germline loops: CDR1 SQVTM, CDR2 ANQGSEA. V shed 3 bases and J shed 2 bases, with 14 bases lying between them. There are 15 residues in the CDR3. CDR3 residues: CSVDPSGSPYNEQFF. In DNA, the CDR3 is TGCAGCGTTGATCCCAGCGGGTCGCCCTACAATGAGCAGTTCTTC.

V is TRBV30 and J is TRBJ1-5; 11 bases are shared with TRBD1. V shed 2 bases and J 6 bases; nucleotides not matched to a gene: 3. This CDR3 comprises 14 residues. Germline CDR1 and CDR2: GTSNPN and SVGIG (reference sequence). Here the CDR3 reads CAWSPGQGVQPQHF. The DNA of the CDR3 is TGTGCCTGGAGTCCGGGACAGGGGGTTCAGCCCCAGCATTTT.

The rearrangement joins TRBV6-5 to TRBJ2-1; no reliable D call. The J call is doubtful: the DNA matches TRBJ2-7 better. CDR3 length equals 15 residues. Per the germline V gene, CDR1 is MNHEY and CDR2 is SVGAGI. The DNA for the CDR3 is TGTGCCAGCAGCCCCAGGCCGGCTTCCTACAATGAGCAGTACTTC. This codes for CASSPRPASYNEQYF.

The rearrangement joins TRBV7-2 to TRBJ2-5; D is undetermined. Germline V gene data show CDR1 as SGHTA and CDR2 as FQGNSA. The V gene lost 3 bases and the J gene lost 7 bases, with 12 bases spanning the gap. The CDR3 sequence is 13 residues long. In DNA form, the CDR3 reads TGTGCCAGCAGCTTTCTGGCCCGTGGGACCCAGTACTTC. Translated: CASSFLARGTQYF.

This clonotype was recorded a few times. The chain has TRBV18 and TRBJ2-1, with 10 bases fitting TRBD2. Germline V gene lookup returns CDR1 KGHSH and CDR2 LQKENI. This CDR3 is built from 17 residues. V lost 2 bases and J lost 6; bases outside the gene matches: 10. The chain's CDR3 is CASSPSGAGGQGNEQFF. The CDR3 bases are TGTGCCAGCTCACCATCAGGAGCGGGAGGGCAGGGCAATGAGCAGTTCTTC.

The CDR3 coding sequence is TGTGCCAGCAGCTTAGGACTAGCGAGCGATGAGCAGTTCTTC. It codes for CASSLGLASDEQFF. The chain couples TRBV13 to TRBJ2-1; TRBD2 aligns across 7 bases. The J segment lost 8 bases and the V segment lost 0 bases, leaving 4 bases of the junction unmatched. The germline V gene encodes CDR1 PRHDT and CDR2 FYEKMQ (reference sequence). The CDR3 is 14 amino acids.

There are many counts of this clonotype. The junction does not match germline at one end; this may be a read error. The chain recombines TRBV27 with TRBJ1-2; D not certain. Germline CDR1 reads MNHEY; CDR2 reads SMNVEV (reference sequence). The CDR3 has 15 amino acids. For the CDR3, the DNA is TGTGCCAGCAGTCTATCTGACGGTTCAAGATATGGCTACACCTTC. Encoded protein: CASSLSDGSRYGYTF.